The rows below give T cell receptor beta chains drawn from one sample of a study of Graves' ophthalmopathy and Graves' hyperthyroidism. Using its own MiXCR run on the multiplex PCR reads, TCRdb lists one record per CDR3 protein. Here the sample spans 45,000 to 60,000 distinct CDR3 sequences, 45% to 55% being singletons. What was sequenced was peripheral blood. The receptors were sampled from an adult woman with Graves' ophthalmopathy. Both conserved end residues are part of each CDR3. The order of the fields is V gene, clone size, D gene, J gene, CDR3 DNA, CDR3 protein. A D gene is named only where the DNA matches it firmly. The size field is filled for only some rows; it gives once, few, many or a size class.

TRBV5-6	many	TRBD2	TRBJ2-7	TGTGCCAGCAGCTTCCAGGGGATTAGCGGGAACTCCTACGAGCAGTACTTC	CASSFQGISGNSYEQYF
TRBV7-2	NA	TRBD2	TRBJ2-2	TGTGCCAGCAGCCAAGGACTAGCGGGGGACACCGGGGAGCTGTTTTTT	CASSQGLAGDTGELFF
TRBV7-2	many	NA	TRBJ2-7	TGTGCCAGCAGCCTCCGGACAGCAAACTCCTACGAGCAGTACTTC	CASSLRTANSYEQYF
TRBV7-3	NA	TRBD2	TRBJ2-3	TGTGCCAGCAGTTCCCGACTAGCGGGGGGCACAGATACGCAGTATTTT	CASSSRLAGGTDTQYF
TRBV4-2	NA	NA	TRBJ2-2	TGTGCCAGCAGCCATGGAGGGGGCGCGTGGGAGCTGTTTTTT	CASSHGGGAWELFF
TRBV2	NA	TRBD1	TRBJ2-6	TGTGCCAGCAGTGAGAGGACAGGGGGCACCGGGGCCAACGTCCTGACTTTC	CASSERTGGTGANVLTF
TRBV19	NA	TRBD2	TRBJ2-7	TGTGCCAGTAGTCCGGGAGGATTCTACGAGCAGTACTTC	CASSPGGFYEQYF
TRBV2	many	TRBD2	TRBJ2-3	TGTGCCAGCAGTCCCTTGAGCGGGAGTACAGATACGCAGTATTTT	CASSPLSGSTDTQYF
TRBV28	NA	TRBD2	TRBJ2-7	TGTGCCAGCAGTTTAACAGGGCCGGCTAGCGGGCTTTACGAGCAGTACTTC	CASSLTGPASGLYEQYF
TRBV20-1	NA	TRBD1	TRBJ1-5	TGCAGTGCTAGAGACTACGGGACAGGTCAGCCCCAGCATTTT	CSARDYGTGQPQHF
TRBV5-8	many	TRBD2	TRBJ2-7	TGTGCCAGCGGCTCTAGCGGGTATGACGAGCAGTACTTC	CASGSSGYDEQYF
TRBV5-1	NA	NA	TRBJ2-7	TGCGCCAGCAGCCAGGACGCCTCATCCTACGAGCAGTACTTC	CASSQDASSYEQYF
TRBV7-2	NA	TRBD2	TRBJ2-3	TGTGCCAGCAGCTTAGGACTAGCGGGAGGTTCATTTTTGGATACGCAGTATTTT	CASSLGLAGGSFLDTQYF
TRBV10-3	many	TRBD2	TRBJ2-1	TGTGCCACCCGGGGGGACGGGGGTTCCTACAATGAGCAGTTCTTC	CATRGDGGSYNEQFF
TRBV20-1	few	NA	TRBJ2-7	TGCACCGATGGGTGCGAGCAGTACTTC	CTDGCEQYF
TRBV19	few	NA	TRBJ1-5	TGTGCCAGTAGTAGAAGTCGGAATAGCAATCAGCCCCAGCATTTT	CASSRSRNSNQPQHF
TRBV20-1	NA	NA	TRBJ2-6	TGCAGTGCCCAGGCCCCCGCATCTGGGGCCAACGCCCGGACTTTC	CSAQAPASGANARTF
TRBV5-1	NA	NA	TRBJ1-6	TGCGCCAGCAGCTTAGCGGCCCCGAGCTCCTATAATTCACCCCTCCACTTT	CASSLAAPSSYNSPLHF
TRBV15	NA	TRBD1	TRBJ1-2	TGTGCCACCAGCAGAACCAGGGGGGCGGGTGGCTACACCTTC	CATSRTRGAGGYTF
TRBV19	NA	TRBD1	TRBJ1-6	TGTGCCAGTAGGAACCAGGGGGGTATGAGTAATTCACCCCTCCACTTT	CASRNQGGMSNSPLHF
TRBV7-9	NA	NA	TRBJ2-1	TGTTCCAGCAACACCCCTAGCTACAATGAGCAGTTCTTC	CSSNTPSYNEQFF
TRBV4-2	NA	TRBD2	TRBJ2-2	TGTGCCAGCAGCCAAGCCAGCGGGGATACCGGGGAGCTGTTTTTT	CASSQASGDTGELFF